This TCR beta chain was recovered during a study of CD8 T cells in ankylosing spondylitis. Each CDR3 protein is one row after TCRdb ran MiXCR on the 5' RACE reads. The sample has 7,500 to 10,000 distinct CDR3 sequences, roughly 6.4% seen once. This clonotype was observed many times. The CDR3 is made up of 14 amino acids. Trimming left V 3 bases short and J 0 bases short, with 8 bases between. Looked up from germline, CDR1 is SGDLS and CDR2 is YYNGEE. The sequence was collected from a female donor with ankylosing spondylitis or in good health (not recorded which). The sequencing sample was made of blood, either unsorted or a sorted T cell fraction (not recorded which). This chain uses TRBV9 with TRBJ2-3; tentative D call: TRBD2 (7 bases). CDR3 sequence reads: CASSGGGSTDTQYF. The CDR3 DNA sequence: TGTGCCAGCAGCGGGGGGGGCAGCACAGATACGCAGTATTTT.